This T cell receptor beta chain derives from a study of blood T cell repertoires in COVID-19. About the research overall: The cDNA or gDNA used as material had been derived from T cells, B-cell-depleted T cells, or PBMCs.

This CDR3 comprises 17 residues. Trimming left V 0 bases short and J 0 bases short, with 13 bases between. Germline assignment: CDR1 SEHNR and CDR2 FQNEAQ (reference sequence). In the study's own analysis: Amplification of reference gene primers provided the estimated nucleated cell counts. The protocol was immunoSEQ multiplex PCR, while the TCRdb copy is restricted to in-frame clones and leaves out a portion. V, J and clone size are taken as reported in that table, and D and trimming were inferred from the DNA itself. Among roughly 310,000 clones listed, approximately 87% were seen once. This receptor was obtained from a woman aged 50 to 60 with active or convalescent COVID-19. The V call is TRBV7-9, the J call TRBJ2-3, with a tentative D call TRBD2 (5 bases). Sequenced: peripheral blood. DNA of the CDR3: TGTGCCAGCAGCTTAGCGTTCGGGGTTACTAGCACAGATACGCAGTATTTT. Translation: CASSLAFGVTSTDTQYF.